This entry describes one T cell receptor beta chain. No antigen is known for it. The source of the sample is a study of cytomegalovirus exposure and HLA in healthy donors. Study observations and caveats: It was reportedly the case that the classifier diagnosed cytomegalovirus status with high specificity and sensitivity.

This CDR3 has 15 residues. Looked up from germline, CDR1 is SGHDT and CDR2 is YYEEEE. Trimming removed 0 bases from V and 6 bases from J, with 13 bases in between. The data were produced by immunoSEQ multiplex PCR, yet TCRdb's version contains in-frame clones alone and is incomplete. The table shows about 160,000 clones, with 85% to 90% occurring only once. Sequenced: PBMCs. This sequence was found in a woman aged 30 to 39 in good health and CMV-seronegative. The V gene is TRBV5-6, the J gene TRBJ1-5, with D perhaps matching TRBD1 (5 bases). CDR3 DNA: TGTGCCAGCAGCTTGGCGTCGGGGGGACGTCAGCCCCAGCATTTT. Translation gives CASSLASGGRQPQHF.